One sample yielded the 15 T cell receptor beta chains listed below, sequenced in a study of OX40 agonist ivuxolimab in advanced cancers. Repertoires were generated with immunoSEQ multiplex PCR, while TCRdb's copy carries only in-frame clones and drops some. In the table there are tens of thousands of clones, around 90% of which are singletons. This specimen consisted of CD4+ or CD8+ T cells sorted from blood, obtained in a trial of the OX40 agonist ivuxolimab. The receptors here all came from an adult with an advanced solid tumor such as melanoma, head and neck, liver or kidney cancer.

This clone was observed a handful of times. The DNA of the CDR3 is TGTGCCAGCAGCTTATACAGGGGAGCCTACGAGCAGTACTTC. Translated: CASSLYRGAYEQYF. The gene calls are TRBV11-2 and TRBJ2-7; 7 positions agree with TRBD1. J gave up 2 bases and V 2 bases, and 3 bases lay outside the gene matches. There are 14 residues in the CDR3. The germline gives CDR1 SGHAT, CDR2 FQNNGV.

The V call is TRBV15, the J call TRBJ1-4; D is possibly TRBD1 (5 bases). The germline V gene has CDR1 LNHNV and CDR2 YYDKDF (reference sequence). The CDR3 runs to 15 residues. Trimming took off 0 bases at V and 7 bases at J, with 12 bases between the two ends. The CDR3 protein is CATSREGGSGEKLFF. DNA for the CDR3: TGTGCCACCAGCAGAGAGGGGGGAAGTGGTGAAAAACTGTTTTTT.

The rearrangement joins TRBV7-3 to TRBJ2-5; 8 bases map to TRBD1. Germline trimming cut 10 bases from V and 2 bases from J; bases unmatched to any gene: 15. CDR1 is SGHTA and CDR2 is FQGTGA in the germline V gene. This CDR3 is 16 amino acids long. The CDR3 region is CATQGCFGQGQETQYF. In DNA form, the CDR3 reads TGTGCCACCCAAGGATGTTTCGGACAGGGACAAGAGACCCAGTACTTC.

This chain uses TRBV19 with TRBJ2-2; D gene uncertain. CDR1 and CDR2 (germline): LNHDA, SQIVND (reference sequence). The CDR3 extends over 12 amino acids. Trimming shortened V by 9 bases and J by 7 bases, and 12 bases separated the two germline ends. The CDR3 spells CASQFRVGELFF. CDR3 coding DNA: TGTGCCAGCCAATTTAGGGTCGGGGAGCTGTTTTTT.

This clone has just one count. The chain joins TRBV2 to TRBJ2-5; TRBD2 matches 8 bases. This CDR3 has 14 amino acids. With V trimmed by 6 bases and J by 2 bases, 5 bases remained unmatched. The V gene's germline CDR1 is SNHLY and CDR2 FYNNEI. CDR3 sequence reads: CASRQRETQETQYF. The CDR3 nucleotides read TGTGCCAGCAGACAGCGGGAGACGCAAGAGACCCAGTACTTC.

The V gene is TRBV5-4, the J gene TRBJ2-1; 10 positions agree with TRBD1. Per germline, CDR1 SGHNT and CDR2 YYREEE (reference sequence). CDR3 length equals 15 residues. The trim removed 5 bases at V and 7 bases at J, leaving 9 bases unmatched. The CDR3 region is CASSPDRGRWNEQFF. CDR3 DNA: TGTGCCAGCAGTCCTGACAGGGGGCGCTGGAATGAGCAGTTCTTC.

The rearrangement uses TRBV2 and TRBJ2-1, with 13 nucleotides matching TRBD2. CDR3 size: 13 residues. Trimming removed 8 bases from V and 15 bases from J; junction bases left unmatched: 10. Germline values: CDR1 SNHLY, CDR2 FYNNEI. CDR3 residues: CASARTSGGQGFF. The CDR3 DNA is TGTGCCAGCGCCCGGACTAGCGGGGGCCAAGGGTTCTTC.

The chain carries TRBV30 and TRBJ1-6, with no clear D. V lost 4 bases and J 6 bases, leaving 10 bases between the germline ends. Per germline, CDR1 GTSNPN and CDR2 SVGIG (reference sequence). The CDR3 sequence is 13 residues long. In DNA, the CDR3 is TGTGCCTGGACCGGAGAGACTAATTCACCCCTCCACTTT. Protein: CAWTGETNSPLHF.

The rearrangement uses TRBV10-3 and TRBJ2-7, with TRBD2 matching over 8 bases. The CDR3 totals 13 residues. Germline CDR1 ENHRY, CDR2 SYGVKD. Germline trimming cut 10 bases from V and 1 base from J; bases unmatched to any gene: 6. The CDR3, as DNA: TGTGCCACCCAAGCGGGAGTGTCCTACGAGCAGTACTTC. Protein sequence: CATQAGVSYEQYF.

The CDR3 DNA sequence: TGTGCCAGCTCACCCAAGCGGGAGACGCTCGATACGCAGTATTTT. Its protein product is CASSPKRETLDTQYF. The chain uses TRBV18 and TRBJ2-3; 8 positions match TRBD2. Germline values: CDR1 KGHSH, CDR2 LQKENI. The CDR3 runs to 15 residues. The trim removed 3 bases at V and 6 bases at J, leaving 8 bases unmatched.

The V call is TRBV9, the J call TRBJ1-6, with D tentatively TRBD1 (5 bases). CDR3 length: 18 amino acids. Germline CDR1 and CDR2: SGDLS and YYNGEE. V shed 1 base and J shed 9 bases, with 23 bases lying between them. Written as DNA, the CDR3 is TGTGCCAGCAGCGTAACTCCAGGGACGTCTAAGACCCTTTCACCCCTCCACTTT. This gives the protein CASSVTPGTSKTLSPLHF.

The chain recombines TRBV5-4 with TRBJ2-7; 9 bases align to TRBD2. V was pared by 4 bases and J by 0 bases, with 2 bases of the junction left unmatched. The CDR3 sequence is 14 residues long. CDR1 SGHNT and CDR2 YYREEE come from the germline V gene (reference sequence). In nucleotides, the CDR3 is TGTGCCAGCAGCACGACTAGCGGCTCCTACGAGCAGTACTTC. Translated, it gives CASSTTSGSYEQYF.

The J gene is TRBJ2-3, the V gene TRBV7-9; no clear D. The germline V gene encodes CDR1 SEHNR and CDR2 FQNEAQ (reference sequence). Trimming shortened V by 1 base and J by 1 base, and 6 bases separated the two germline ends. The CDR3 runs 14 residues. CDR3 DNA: TGTGCCAGCAGCTTAGTCCAGGGCACAGATACGCAGTATTTT. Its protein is CASSLVQGTDTQYF. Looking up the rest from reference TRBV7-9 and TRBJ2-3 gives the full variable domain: DTGVSQNPRHKITKRGQNVTFRCDPISEHNRLYWYRQTLGQGPEFLTYFQNEAQLEKSRLLSDRFSAERPKGSFSTLEIQRTEQGDSAMYLCASSLVQGTDTQYFGPGTRLTVL.

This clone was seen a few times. The CDR3 here is CASSYLGQVEEKLFF. The DNA for the CDR3 is TGTGCCAGCAGTTACCTCGGTCAGGTAGAAGAAAAACTGTTTTTT. V is TRBV6-5 and J is TRBJ1-4, with unresolved D. The CDR3 length is 15 residues. Germline V gives CDR1 MNHEY, CDR2 SVGAGI. Trimming took 2 bases from V and 8 from J, leaving 15 bases between them.

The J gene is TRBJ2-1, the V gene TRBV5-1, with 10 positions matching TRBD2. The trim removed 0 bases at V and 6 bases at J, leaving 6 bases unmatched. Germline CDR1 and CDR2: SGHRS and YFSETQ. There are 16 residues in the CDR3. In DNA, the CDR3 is TGCGCCAGCAGCTTGGGTCCTAGCGGGAGTGGCAATGAGCAGTTCTTC. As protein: CASSLGPSGSGNEQFF.